A single sample gave rise to the 27 T cell receptor beta chains below, sequenced in a study of cytotoxic CD8 clonotypes in ibrutinib-treated CLL. The method was immunoSEQ multiplex PCR; TCRdb's version includes in-frame clones alone and lacks a portion of them. In the table there are a few hundred thousand clones, about 61% of which are singletons. The specimen was PBMCs, collected after 36 months of ibrutinib treatment. The receptors were sampled from a human donor with chronic lymphocytic leukemia.

This clone was counted a few times. The chain employs TRBV2 and TRBJ1-2; no firm D call. Trimming took 6 bases from V and 8 from J, leaving 7 bases between them. Germline assignment: CDR1 SNHLY and CDR2 FYNNEI. The CDR3 length is 10 residues. This CDR3 is CASRGLGYTF. In DNA form, the CDR3 reads TGTGCCAGCAGGGGATTAGGCTACACCTTC.

This clone appeared a single time. The rearrangement uses TRBV27 and TRBJ2-1, with D unclear. From germline, CDR1 is MNHEY and CDR2 SMNVEV (reference sequence). V lost 0 bases to trimming and J lost 8 bases, with 17 bases between them. The CDR3 runs to 16 residues. This chain's CDR3 is CASSLSSRPDVDEQFF. The CDR3 nucleotides read TGTGCCAGCAGTTTATCCTCGCGTCCTGATGTGGATGAGCAGTTCTTC.

The chain has TRBV9 and TRBJ1-5; D is possibly TRBD1 (5 bases). The CDR3 spans 15 residues. The V and J ends lost 3 bases and 6 bases respectively, with 16 bases between them. Per germline, CDR1 SGDLS and CDR2 YYNGEE. CDR3 amino acids: CASSEGVGFGQPQHF. In DNA form, the CDR3 reads TGTGCCAGCAGCGAAGGGGTTGGATTTGGTCAGCCCCAGCATTTT.

The gene calls are TRBV19 and TRBJ2-1; possibly TRBD1 or TRBD2 for D (5 bases each). Between the trimmed V and J ends, which lost 5 bases and 6 bases, there was a span of 17 bases. Germline V gene data show CDR1 as LNHDA and CDR2 as SQIVND (reference sequence). There are 15 residues in the CDR3. As DNA, the CDR3 is TGTGCCAGTAGTGTTCTAGCAACTGGGGGCAATGAGCAGTTCTTC. Translation: CASSVLATGGNEQFF.

CDR3 coding DNA: TGTGCCAGCAGCTTGAAACAGGGAGGGACTGAAGCTTTCTTT. Amino acid sequence: CASSLKQGGTEAFF. V is TRBV5-6 and J is TRBJ1-1; D is perhaps TRBD1 (6 bases). Per germline, CDR1 SGHDT and CDR2 YYEEEE. This CDR3 is built from 14 residues. Trimming shortened V by 1 base and J by 5 bases, and 12 bases separated the two germline ends.

The V and J genes are TRBV6-5 and TRBJ2-1; D is perhaps TRBD1 or TRBD2 (5 bases each). The CDR3 sequence is 15 residues long. The germline CDR1 and CDR2 sequences are MNHEY and SVGAGI. The V end was cut by 3 bases, the J end by 5 bases, with 14 bases between. The CDR3 region is CASSYSGTDNNEQFF. CDR3 bases: TGTGCCAGCAGTTATTCGGGGACGGATAACAATGAGCAGTTCTTC.

The chain is built from TRBV6-6 and TRBJ2-5; D possibly corresponds to TRBD1 (6 bases). Deletions cut 10 bases from V and 5 bases from J, with 17 bases between. CDR3 length equals 13 residues. CDR1 MNHNY and CDR2 SVGAGI come from the germline V gene (reference sequence). This chain's CDR3 is CATRAGGAETQYF. In DNA, the CDR3 is TGTGCCACCCGAGCTGGGGGCGCCGAGACCCAGTACTTC.

This chain links TRBV4-1 with TRBJ2-5, with 7 bases matching TRBD1. There are 15 residues in the CDR3. Germline V CDR1 and CDR2: MGHRA, YSYEKL. Unmatched junction bases numbered 4, after V lost 1 base and J lost 2 bases. CDR3 sequence (DNA): TGCGCCAGCAGCCAAGCCATGGGACAGCAAGAGACCCAGTACTTC. This codes for CASSQAMGQQETQYF.

This clone was seen a handful of times. This rearrangement joins TRBV6-5 to TRBJ1-5; no clear D gene. The CDR3 length is 13 residues. Germline assignment: CDR1 MNHEY and CDR2 SVGAGI. With 4 bases removed from V and 5 bases from J, the gap between germline ends came to 9 bases. CDR3: CASSSTSDQPQHF. The DNA of the CDR3 is TGTGCCAGCAGTTCGACAAGCGATCAGCCCCAGCATTTT.

This chain connects TRBV18 to TRBJ1-1; 7 bases agree with TRBD1. V lost 6 bases to trimming and J lost 1 base; unmatched junction nucleotides: 5. Per the germline V gene, CDR1 is KGHSH and CDR2 is LQKENI. CDR3 size: 14 residues. The CDR3 reads CASSGQATNTEAFF. In DNA form, the CDR3 reads TGTGCCAGCTCCGGACAGGCAACGAACACTGAAGCTTTCTTT.

The chain employs TRBV27 and TRBJ2-3, with 9 bases identical to TRBD2. Germline CDR1 MNHEY, CDR2 SMNVEV (reference sequence). CDR3 size: 16 residues. V shed 5 bases and J 2 bases; nucleotides not matched to a gene: 8. Here the CDR3 reads CASSPPTSGYTDTQYF. The CDR3 nucleotides read TGTGCCAGCAGTCCCCCGACTAGCGGATACACAGATACGCAGTATTTT.

The gene calls are TRBV9 and TRBJ1-5; 9 bases align to TRBD1. CDR3 length: 15 residues. The J segment lost 7 bases and the V segment lost 0 bases, leaving 5 bases of the junction unmatched. The germline V gene encodes CDR1 SGDLS and CDR2 YYNGEE. The CDR3 sequence: CASSVGGQGWQPQHF. The CDR3 DNA reads TGTGCCAGCAGCGTAGGGGGACAGGGTTGGCAGCCCCAGCATTTT.

V and J are TRBV6-5 and TRBJ2-7; D may be TRBD1 (6 bases). The CDR3 covers 14 residues. Germline CDR1 is MNHEY and CDR2 is SVGAGI. V shed 2 bases and J shed 1 base, with 9 bases lying between them. CDR3 sequence (DNA): TGTGCCAGCAGTTACGACACAGGGTCCTACGAGCAGTACTTC. Amino acids: CASSYDTGSYEQYF.

The CDR3, as DNA: TGTGCCAGCAGCCAGATTAAGCAGTTCTTC. Amino acid sequence: CASSQIKQFF. This chain joins TRBV2 and TRBJ2-1; no reliable D call. V dropped 6 bases and J dropped 11 bases, with 8 bases sitting between them. The V gene's germline CDR1 is SNHLY and CDR2 FYNNEI. The CDR3 has 10 residues. Supplemented by reference TRBV2 and TRBJ2-1, the full variable domain reads EPEVTQTPSHQVTQMGQEVILRCVPISNHLYFYWYRQILGQKVEFLVSFYNNEISEKSEIFDDQFSVERPDGSNFTLKIRSTKLEDSAMYFCASSQIKQFFGPGTRLTVL.

In its sample, this clone was seen a few times. The chain carries TRBV29-1 and TRBJ2-7; D is ambiguous. The CDR3 is made up of 13 amino acids. Germline V gene data show CDR1 as SQVTM and CDR2 as ANQGSEA. V lost 4 bases and J lost 3, with 13 bases in between. In DNA, the CDR3 is TGCAGCGTTGGGTTCAGCCTTGACTACGAGCAGTACTTC. Encoded protein: CSVGFSLDYEQYF.

This clone was observed a single time. This sequence joins TRBV29-1 and TRBJ2-3; 8 bases line up with TRBD2. The CDR3 contains 16 residues. The junction had 9 bases not matched to a gene; V was cut back by 0 bases and J by 4 bases. Germline CDR1 is SQVTM and CDR2 is ANQGSEA. The CDR3 DNA reads as TGCAGCGTTGAAGATGACGAGCGGGAGTGGGCAGATACGCAGTATTTT. Residues: CSVEDDEREWADTQYF.

For the CDR3, the DNA is TGTGCCAGCAGAACGGGACGATCAGCTTTCTTT. Translating gives CASRTGRSAFF. The rearrangement uses TRBV28 and TRBJ1-1; D might be TRBD1 (5 bases). V was pared by 6 bases and J by 10 bases, with 12 bases between. Per the germline V gene, CDR1 is MDHEN and CDR2 is SYDVKM. The CDR3 is 11 amino acids.

The gene calls are TRBV18 and TRBJ2-5, with D perhaps matching TRBD2 (5 bases). This CDR3 has 12 amino acids. Germline V lookup: CDR1 KGHSH, CDR2 LQKENI. Trimming pared 5 bases from V and 6 bases from J, leaving 10 bases between. The DNA of the CDR3 is TGTGCCAGCTCAGGGAGCGCACAGACCCAGTACTTC. Translating it yields CASSGSAQTQYF.

The V and J genes are TRBV28 and TRBJ1-2; D is unclear. From germline, CDR1 is MDHEN and CDR2 SYDVKM. Trimming removed 2 bases at V and 8 bases at J, with 9 bases between. The length of the CDR3 is 12 residues. CDR3 bases: TGTGCCAGCAGTTTAAAGGGAGGCGGCTACACCTTC. Amino acid sequence: CASSLKGGGYTF.

Only a few counts were recorded for this clone. The chain recombines TRBV5-6 with TRBJ1-5; D gene ambiguous. The V gene lost 1 base and the J gene lost 4 bases, with 0 bases spanning the gap. Germline CDR1 reads SGHDT; CDR2 reads YYEEEE. This CDR3 has 11 amino acids. CDR3 coding DNA: TGTGCCAGCAGCTTGAATCAGCCCCAGCATTTT. Its protein product is CASSLNQPQHF.

This chain links TRBV27 with TRBJ1-5, with a possible D match to TRBD1 (5 bases). CDR3 size: 15 residues. Germline V gives CDR1 MNHEY, CDR2 SMNVEV (reference sequence). Deletions cut 4 bases from V and 0 bases from J, with 10 bases between. In nucleotides, the CDR3 is TGTGCCAGCAGTTCTACAGGCTATAGCAATCAGCCCCAGCATTTT. Encoded protein: CASSSTGYSNQPQHF.

The chain couples TRBV29-1 to TRBJ1-2; 9 bases line up with TRBD1. The CDR3 runs to 13 residues. The V gene's germline CDR1 is SQVTM and CDR2 ANQGSEA. Trimming cost V 7 bases and J 4 bases; bases outside gene matches: 7. For the CDR3, the DNA is TGCAGCGCGGACAGGGGAGATTCCTATGGCTACACCTTC. It encodes CSADRGDSYGYTF.

The chain employs TRBV29-1 and TRBJ2-3; 7 bases match TRBD1. V lost 6 bases and J lost 2; bases outside the gene matches: 5. CDR3 length: 13 amino acids. Germline loops: CDR1 SQVTM, CDR2 ANQGSEA. DNA for the CDR3: TGCAGCGTCCCGGACAGGTCCACAGATACGCAGTATTTT. It is translated as CSVPDRSTDTQYF.

This chain uses TRBV19 with TRBJ2-7; D ambiguous. Trimming shortened V by 4 bases and J by 3 bases, and 10 bases separated the two germline ends. CDR3 length: 13 residues. Per germline, CDR1 LNHDA and CDR2 SQIVND (reference sequence). In nucleotides, the CDR3 is TGTGCCAGTAGTAGCCAGGCAAGCTACGAGCAGTACTTC. Protein product: CASSSQASYEQYF.

The V call is TRBV30, the J call TRBJ2-1; D perhaps matches TRBD2 (6 bases). The CDR3 runs to 16 residues. Germline values: CDR1 GTSNPN, CDR2 SVGIG (reference sequence). With 3 bases removed from V and 3 bases from J, the gap between germline ends came to 18 bases. As DNA, the CDR3 is TGTGCCTGGAGAGGACCGGGACTTAGGTTCTACAATGAGCAGTTCTTC. It codes for CAWRGPGLRFYNEQFF.

The chain couples TRBV5-1 to TRBJ1-1; the D gene is possibly TRBD1 (5 bases). The CDR3 totals 13 residues. The germline V gene has CDR1 SGHRS and CDR2 YFSETQ. V lost 0 bases and J lost 6, with 9 bases in between. The CDR3 region is CASSLAGGPEAFF. CDR3 sequence (DNA): TGCGCCAGCAGCTTGGCCGGGGGTCCTGAAGCTTTCTTT.

V gene TRBV25-1 combines with J gene TRBJ2-7, with D possibly matching TRBD2 (7 bases). The CDR3 loop spans 13 amino acids. Germline CDR1 reads MGHDK; CDR2 reads SYGVNS. With 6 bases removed from V and 3 bases from J, the gap between germline ends came to 12 bases. CDR3 bases: TGTGCCAGCAGGGGGGGGCCTCTCTACGAGCAGTACTTC. This encodes CASRGGPLYEQYF.